This entry features one T cell receptor (beta chain) sequence. In the PCR, 60 Vbeta and 13 Jbeta primers were used. The protocol was immunoSEQ multiplex PCR, while the TCRdb copy is restricted to in-frame clones and leaves out a portion. The data hold around 150,000 clones, with about 80% observed a single time. This sample was taken from a study of cytomegalovirus exposure and HLA in healthy donors. Study background: Some 80 million unique TCRs from HLA-typed donors were held in an early data release.

V lost 4 bases and J lost 2; bases outside the gene matches: 8. Germline assignment: CDR1 SGHTA and CDR2 FQGNSA. The CDR3 is 15 residues long. V is TRBV7-2 and J is TRBJ2-7, with 7 bases identical to TRBD2. The sample comprised PBMCs. The source is a woman in her 50s in good health and CMV-seropositive. This CDR3 is CASSSRGEVPYEQYF. In DNA form, the CDR3 reads TGTGCCAGCAGCTCCCGGGGGGAGGTCCCCTACGAGCAGTACTTC.